This T cell receptor beta chain came from a study of blood T cell repertoires in COVID-19. About the research overall: PBMCs, B-cell-depleted T cells, or T cells provided the cDNA or gDNA that made up the material.

With V trimmed by 1 base and J by 3 bases, 2 bases remained unmatched. Looked up from germline, CDR1 is LNHNV and CDR2 is YYDKDF (reference sequence). The CDR3 is 15 residues long. Per the study methods: Reference gene primer amplification yielded estimated nucleated cell counts. Produced via immunoSEQ multiplex PCR; TCRdb's table is partial and in-frame only. Clone size and V and J calls were adopted from that table, with D and trimming inferred from the DNA. Seen here are approximately 140,000 clones, 85% to 90% observed once, and the top ten hold roughly 12%. The specimen was peripheral blood. The chain recombines TRBV15 with TRBJ2-1; 8 bases match TRBD2. This receptor was identified in a man aged 18 to 29 with COVID-19, enrolled during active disease. The CDR3: CATSRVLADYNEQFF. CDR3 bases: TGTGCCACCAGCAGAGTACTAGCGGACTACAATGAGCAGTTCTTC.